Shown below are 21 T cell receptor beta chains from a single sample sequenced in a study of cytomegalovirus exposure and HLA in healthy donors. With 60 Vbeta and 13 Jbeta primers, the PCR was carried out. The repertoire was sequenced with immunoSEQ multiplex PCR; TCRdb's copy has only in-frame clones and lacks some. The sample consists of more than 90,000 clones, around 85% of them appearing once. Sequencing was performed on PBMCs. Receptor source: a man aged 25-40 years in good health and CMV-seronegative.

The rearrangement joins TRBV6-6 to TRBJ2-2, with 7 bases that match TRBD1. Losses at the gene ends were 2 bases for V and 0 bases for J; bases not matched to a gene: 0. The CDR3 sequence is 15 residues long. Germline assignment: CDR1 MNHNY and CDR2 SVGAGI (reference sequence). The CDR3: CASSYGQANTGELFF. The CDR3 region has the DNA TGTGCCAGCAGTTACGGACAGGCGAACACCGGGGAGCTGTTTTTT.

The gene calls are TRBV4-2 and TRBJ1-1; D possibly corresponds to TRBD1 (6 bases). Germline CDR1 reads LGHNA; CDR2 reads YNFKEQ. V lost 4 bases and J lost 5, with 23 bases in between. The CDR3 totals 17 residues. CDR3 bases: TGTGCCAGCAGCCCGGGGGGGTTAGGGGGGGGCCGGACTGAAGCTTTCTTT. It codes for CASSPGGLGGGRTEAFF.

This clone has only a few counts. Compared with germline, one end of the junction differs, possibly owing to a read error. The chain couples TRBV2 to TRBJ2-5, with D hard to call. Germline V gene data show CDR1 as SNHLY and CDR2 as FYNNEI. CDR3 length equals 11 residues. CDR3 sequence (DNA): TGTGCCAGCAGTCCGTCGGAGACGCAGTACTTC. Protein: CASSPSETQYF.

The CDR3 DNA sequence: TGTGCCACCCGGAAGGGGGCCGAGAACACTGAAGCTTTCTTT. Its translation is CATRKGAENTEAFF. The chain joins TRBV6-1 to TRBJ1-1; 7 nucleotides line up with TRBD1. This CDR3 has 14 amino acids. CDR1 is MNHNS, CDR2 SASEGT, per germline. J gave up 1 base and V 10 bases, and 9 bases lay outside the gene matches.

This clone was found a few times. The genes are TRBV27 and TRBJ1-5, with no clear D. The CDR3 loop spans 14 amino acids. In germline, CDR1 is MNHEY, CDR2 SMNVEV (reference sequence). V gave up 5 bases and J gave up 5 bases, with 13 bases separating them. The CDR3 here is CASSPPGSYQPQHF. CDR3 bases: TGTGCCAGCAGTCCCCCCGGTTCCTATCAGCCCCAGCATTTT.

The chain employs TRBV7-9 and TRBJ2-1, with D tentatively TRBD2 (5 bases). Trimming cost V 4 bases and J 6 bases, with 19 bases left between them. CDR3 length: 16 residues. CDR1 is SEHNR, CDR2 FQNEAQ, per germline (reference sequence). CDR3 protein: CASSSSLDMSFNEQFF. The CDR3 nucleotides read TGTGCCAGCAGCTCCTCACTAGATATGAGTTTCAATGAGCAGTTCTTC.

The chain recombines TRBV11-2 with TRBJ2-1, with D possibly being TRBD2 (6 bases). Per germline, CDR1 SGHAT and CDR2 FQNNGV. V lost 4 bases to trimming and J lost 2 bases, with 12 bases between them. The CDR3 sequence is 15 residues long. CDR3 DNA sequence: TGTGCCAGCAGCTCGAGAGGCGGGGCCTACAATGAGCAGTTCTTC. It specifies CASSSRGGAYNEQFF.

V and J are TRBV6-5 and TRBJ1-4; a weak D match, TRBD1 (5 bases). The germline gives CDR1 MNHEY, CDR2 SVGAGI. Trimming removed 2 bases from V and 5 bases from J, with 9 bases in between. The CDR3 length is 14 residues. The CDR3 protein is CASSYPQGNEKLFF. CDR3 DNA sequence: TGTGCCAGCAGTTACCCCCAGGGAAATGAAAAACTGTTTTTT.

J is TRBJ2-3 and V is TRBV5-1; TRBD2 might be the D (5 bases). The CDR3 has 15 residues. V was clipped by 4 bases and J by 0 bases, with 12 bases between them. Germline V gene lookup returns CDR1 SGHRS and CDR2 YFSETQ. The CDR3 nucleotides read TGCGCCAGCAGCGCTAGGAGGACTAGCACAGATACGCAGTATTTT. The encoded protein is CASSARRTSTDTQYF.

This chain links TRBV19 with TRBJ1-2; D perhaps matches TRBD1 (5 bases). V lost 2 bases and J 4 bases, leaving 14 bases between the germline ends. CDR3 length: 15 residues. The germline CDR1 and CDR2 sequences are LNHDA and SQIVND (reference sequence). The CDR3 spells CASSIPGGLTYGYTF. The CDR3 DNA follows: TGTGCCAGTAGTATACCCGGGGGACTGACCTATGGCTACACCTTC.

The genes are TRBV5-1 and TRBJ2-2; the match to TRBD2 covers 11 bases. CDR1 is SGHRS, CDR2 YFSETQ, per germline. This CDR3 spans 15 amino acids. The ends lost 4 bases at V and 6 bases at J; junction bases unmatched: 5. CDR3 sequence (DNA): TGCGCCAGCAGCCCCAGACTAGCGGGGCCCGGGGAGCTGTTTTTT. Protein product: CASSPRLAGPGELFF.

This clone was counted a few times. Other DNA sequences in the sample encode the same CDR3. The chain has TRBV7-9 and TRBJ1-1; D not certain. The CDR3 runs to 11 residues. Germline V CDR1 and CDR2: SEHNR, FQNEAQ (reference sequence). Trimming left V 2 bases short and J 7 bases short, with 5 bases between. CDR3 in amino acids: CASSLYFEAFF. In DNA, the CDR3 is TGTGCCAGCAGCTTATATTTTGAAGCTTTCTTT.

J is TRBJ2-1 and V is TRBV27; TRBD2 might be the D (5 bases). Germline lookup yields CDR1 MNHEY and CDR2 SMNVEV (reference sequence). This CDR3 has 13 residues. V gave up 3 bases and J gave up 5 bases, with 8 bases separating them. CDR3 nucleotide sequence: TGTGCCAGCAGTTTTTACGGGGACAATGAGCAGTTCTTC. Translating gives CASSFYGDNEQFF.

The rearrangement joins TRBV28 to TRBJ1-1; D may be TRBD1 (6 bases). The CDR3 runs to 14 residues. V was trimmed by 1 base and J by 3 bases, leaving 9 bases between them. In germline, CDR1 is MDHEN, CDR2 SYDVKM. The CDR3 DNA reads as TGTGCCAGCAGTTTATCTGGGGGCGACACTGAAGCTTTCTTT. It is translated as CASSLSGGDTEAFF.

In regard to this clone: Other DNA sequences of this sample code for an identical CDR3. The V and J genes are TRBV4-1 and TRBJ2-1, with D perhaps matching TRBD2 (6 bases). Between the trimmed V and J ends, which lost 1 base and 1 base, there was a span of 11 bases. Germline loops: CDR1 MGHRA, CDR2 YSYEKL. The CDR3 has 16 residues. The CDR3 DNA reads as TGCGCCAGCAGCCAAGGCGGGCGGGGATCCTACAATGAGCAGTTCTTC. Amino acids: CASSQGGRGSYNEQFF.

The gene calls are TRBV29-1 and TRBJ2-7; no definite D call. From germline, CDR1 is SQVTM and CDR2 ANQGSEA. The ends were cut back, 4 bases at V and 1 base at J, with 8 bases in the middle. CDR3 size: 12 residues. Written as DNA, the CDR3 is TGCAGCGTTGTGCAGGATTCCTACGAGCAGTACTTC. It yields the protein CSVVQDSYEQYF.

The chain joins TRBV29-1 to TRBJ2-7, with D maybe TRBD1 (5 bases). V lost 4 bases to trimming and J lost 3 bases, with 13 bases between them. Germline CDR1 SQVTM, CDR2 ANQGSEA. This CDR3 has 13 residues. The CDR3 is CSVAQVLNYEQYF. In nucleotides, the CDR3 is TGCAGCGTTGCACAGGTTCTCAACTACGAGCAGTACTTC.

The CDR3 region is CASSRAGGRTGELFF. The CDR3 DNA follows: TGTGCCAGCAGCCGCGCCGGGGGTCGGACCGGGGAGCTGTTTTTT. The gene calls are TRBV5-4 and TRBJ2-2; a possible D gene is TRBD2 (6 bases). In germline, CDR1 is SGHNT, CDR2 YYREEE (reference sequence). V lost 4 bases and J lost 5, with 15 bases in between. This CDR3 spans 15 amino acids.

This chain uses TRBV5-1 with TRBJ1-2, with D possibly being TRBD1 (6 bases). Germline-derived CDR1 and CDR2 are SGHRS and YFSETQ. The length of the CDR3 is 15 residues. V shed 4 bases and J shed 7 bases, with 20 bases lying between them. CDR3 nucleotides: TGCGCCAGCAGCCTGGTCGGGCAGGGGAATCTTGGCTACACCTTC. Protein sequence: CASSLVGQGNLGYTF.

This clone appeared a single time. The V call is TRBV7-9, the J call TRBJ2-6; D is unclear. This CDR3 contains 14 residues. Germline V gene lookup returns CDR1 SEHNR and CDR2 FQNEAQ (reference sequence). Trimming took 2 bases from V and 3 from J, leaving 5 bases between them. CDR3 DNA sequence: TGTGCCAGCAGCTTACGTCTTGGGGCCAACGTCCTGACTTTC. As protein: CASSLRLGANVLTF.

J is TRBJ1-1 and V is TRBV5-5; D gene ambiguous. The V end was cut by 2 bases, the J end by 6 bases, with 11 bases between. The CDR3 consists of 13 residues. CDR1 and CDR2 (germline): SGHKS, YYEKEE (reference sequence). The CDR3 here is CASSLSWSAEAFF. DNA of the CDR3: TGTGCCAGCAGCTTAAGCTGGAGTGCTGAAGCTTTCTTT.